A single sample gave rise to the 14 T cell receptor beta chains below, sequenced in a study of blood T cell repertoires in COVID-19. TCRdb's copy holds only in-frame clones and misses some; the assay was immunoSEQ multiplex PCR. Of about 260,000 clones listed, about 87% are singletons. The sample taken for sequencing was peripheral blood. The origin of the receptors is a middle-aged woman who had recovered from COVID-19.

This clone appeared a single time. This chain joins TRBV5-1 and TRBJ1-2; D may be TRBD1 (6 bases). The V end lost 4 bases, the J end lost 4 bases, and 14 bases lay between the germline ends. Germline V gene data show CDR1 as SGHRS and CDR2 as YFSETQ. The length of the CDR3 is 14 residues. The CDR3 here is CASSPRRGGYGYTF. CDR3 in DNA: TGCGCCAGCAGCCCCCGGAGGGGGGGCTATGGCTACACCTTC.

This chain connects TRBV6-2 or TRBV6-3 to TRBJ1-5, with D tentatively TRBD1 (5 bases). The germline gives CDR1 MNHEY, CDR2 SVGEGT. V lost 2 bases to trimming and J lost 9 bases, with 8 bases between them. The CDR3 spans 12 residues. CDR3 coding DNA: TGTGCCAGCAGTTACCGCGGGGGGCCCCAGCATTTT. Translation gives CASSYRGGPQHF.

The chain recombines TRBV11-2 with TRBJ1-2; 7 nucleotides line up with TRBD1. The junction had 6 bases not matched to a gene; V was cut back by 4 bases and J by 4 bases. This CDR3 is built from 14 residues. CDR1 and CDR2 (germline): SGHAT, FQNNGV. This CDR3 is CASSSTGTAYGYTF. The CDR3 DNA sequence: TGTGCCAGCAGCTCAACCGGGACAGCCTATGGCTACACCTTC.

The chain combines TRBV5-1 with TRBJ2-3, with TRBD1 identical over 9 bases. The germline V gene encodes CDR1 SGHRS and CDR2 YFSETQ. The V gene end was trimmed by 3 bases and the J gene end by 6 bases; junction bases not matched to a gene: 8. The CDR3 totals 15 residues. CDR3 residues: CASSSVTGGTDTQYF. The CDR3 coding sequence is TGCGCCAGCAGCTCAGTGACAGGGGGGACCGATACGCAGTATTTT.

V and J are TRBV7-2 and TRBJ2-5; TRBD2 aligns across 11 bases. The CDR3 loop spans 16 amino acids. Losses at the gene ends were 2 bases for V and 5 bases for J; bases not matched to a gene: 7. Germline V gives CDR1 SGHTA, CDR2 FQGNSA. The CDR3 loop is CASSLRVSGGAETQYF. CDR3 DNA: TGTGCCAGCAGCTTACGGGTTAGCGGGGGGGCGGAGACCCAGTACTTC.

This clone has ten or more counts. This chain connects TRBV10-2 to TRBJ1-1; the D is unclear. This CDR3 is built from 12 residues. The V and J ends lost 7 bases and 4 bases respectively, with 10 bases between them. CDR1 WSHSY and CDR2 SAAADI come from the germline V gene. The CDR3: CASKSGGTEAFF. The CDR3 DNA reads as TGCGCCAGCAAATCTGGAGGCACTGAAGCTTTCTTT.

This rearrangement joins TRBV5-1 to TRBJ1-5, with TRBD1 matching 8 bases. The CDR3 has 18 residues. The V gene's germline CDR1 is SGHRS and CDR2 YFSETQ. The J segment lost 8 bases and the V segment lost 0 bases, leaving 16 bases of the junction unmatched. In DNA form, the CDR3 reads TGCGCCAGCAGCTTGGGACAGGGGTGGTCGGTGGGTCGGGAGCCCCAGCATTTT. This translates into CASSLGQGWSVGREPQHF.

V gene TRBV6-4 combines with J gene TRBJ1-5; 9 bases map to TRBD1. The J segment lost 7 bases and the V segment lost 4 bases, leaving 2 bases of the junction unmatched. In germline, CDR1 is MRHNA, CDR2 SNTAGT. The CDR3 runs 13 residues. The CDR3 spells CASSGQGGQPQHF. CDR3 coding DNA: TGTGCCAGCAGTGGACAGGGGGGGCAGCCCCAGCATTTT.

This clone has a single count. This chain connects TRBV6-2 or TRBV6-3 to TRBJ2-7; D may be TRBD1 (6 bases). The CDR3 contains 16 residues. The germline V gene encodes CDR1 MNHEY and CDR2 SVGEGT. V was trimmed by 5 bases and J by 0 bases, leaving 17 bases between them. CDR3 protein: CASSATPQGLSYEQYF. DNA for the CDR3: TGTGCCAGCAGTGCTACTCCCCAGGGGCTCTCCTACGAGCAGTACTTC.

V is TRBV27 and J is TRBJ2-1; 11 nucleotides line up with TRBD2. The CDR3 spans 16 residues. The germline V gene encodes CDR1 MNHEY and CDR2 SMNVEV (reference sequence). After removal of 5 bases from V and 7 bases from J, the junction contained 10 bases not matched to a gene. CDR3 nucleotide sequence: TGTGCCAGCAGTCACCTAGCGGGGGGCCAGGTTAATGAGCAGTTCTTC. Translating it yields CASSHLAGGQVNEQFF.

CDR3 region: CASSSGQGIYAEAFF. The CDR3 DNA follows: TGTGCCAGCAGCTCCGGACAGGGGATCTACGCTGAAGCTTTCTTT. The chain recombines TRBV11-2 with TRBJ1-1; TRBD1 matches 9 bases. Germline CDR1 SGHAT, CDR2 FQNNGV. The CDR3 spans 15 residues. J was trimmed by 6 bases and V by 4 bases; bases with no gene match: 9. Looking up the rest from reference TRBV11-2 and TRBJ1-1 gives the full variable domain: EAGVAQSPRYKIIEKRQSVAFWCNPISGHATLYWYQQILGQGPKLLIQFQNNGVVDDSQLPKDRFSAERLKGVDSTLKIQPAKLEDSAVYLCASSSGQGIYAEAFFGQGTRLTVV.

This clone was seen a single time. The rearrangement links TRBV4-1 to TRBJ1-6, with D perhaps TRBD1 (5 bases). Germline CDR1 is MGHRA and CDR2 is YSYEKL. The CDR3 length is 15 residues. V lost 1 base and J 6 bases, leaving 10 bases between the germline ends. DNA for the CDR3: TGCGCCAGCAGCCAAGCGGGACTTCGTAATTCACCCCTCCACTTT. It encodes CASSQAGLRNSPLHF.

V gene TRBV10-3 combines with J gene TRBJ1-2, with a possible D match to TRBD1 (5 bases). This CDR3 spans 12 amino acids. CDR1 ENHRY and CDR2 SYGVKD come from the germline V gene. The V end was cut by 10 bases, the J end by 8 bases, with 17 bases between. CDR3 protein: CATSSQGEGYTF. In nucleotides, the CDR3 is TGTGCCACCTCATCCCAGGGTGAAGGCTACACCTTC.

The genes are TRBV4-2 and TRBJ2-5; D possibly corresponds to TRBD2 (6 bases). The CDR3 totals 16 residues. The V gene's germline CDR1 is LGHNA and CDR2 YNFKEQ. The V and J ends lost 1 base and 3 bases respectively, with 15 bases between them. The CDR3 region has the DNA TGTGCCAGCAGCCAAGTCGTTGGGCGGAGGGAAGAGACCCAGTACTTC. Translating gives CASSQVVGRREETQYF.